This T cell receptor (beta chain) was observed in a study of response to subunit inactivated influenza vaccine. General study findings and limits: Each seasonal influenza vaccination recruits few new T cells, the authors suggested.

The V gene lost 6 bases and the J gene lost 4 bases, with 18 bases spanning the gap. Germline CDR1 and CDR2: MNHNS and SASEGT. The CDR3 is 15 residues long. TCRdb independently ran MiXCR on the RT-PCR reads; one entry per CDR3 protein. The table lists approximately 680,000 distinct CDR3 sequences, 15% to 18% of them singletons. Notes on this clonotype: The antigen remains undetermined.

The TCR was taken from a man in his forties or fifties who received an inactivated influenza vaccine. The chain recombines TRBV6-1 with TRBJ2-5; D gene ambiguous. This sample comprised PBMCs from blood, obtained less than 13 days after vaccination. CDR3 region: CASSLRLTAVETQYF. CDR3 DNA sequence: TGTGCCAGCAGCCTCCGGTTGACGGCGGTAGAGACCCAGTACTTC.